These 24 T cell receptor beta chains share one sample of origin, sequenced in a study of cytomegalovirus exposure and HLA in healthy donors. PCR amplification relied on 60 Vbeta primers (plus 13 Jbeta primers). TCRdb's table, derived via immunoSEQ multiplex PCR, lists solely in-frame clones and lacks some. The repertoire holds about 120,000 clones, around 74% seen once, with around 1.5% in the top ten. Sequenced input: PBMCs. The source of these receptors is a woman under 30 in good health and CMV-seronegative.

This chain uses TRBV2 with TRBJ1-5; TRBD1 matches at 9 bases. Germline CDR1 reads SNHLY; CDR2 reads FYNNEI. V was pared by 11 bases and J by 0 bases, with 5 bases of the junction left unmatched. The CDR3 is made up of 14 amino acids. For the CDR3, the DNA is TGTGCCGGAAGGACAGGGGTTAGCAATCAGCCCCAGCATTTT. The encoded protein is CAGRTGVSNQPQHF.

V is TRBV30 and J is TRBJ1-6; TRBD1 aligns across 8 bases. The CDR3 has 14 amino acids. Germline V lookup: CDR1 GTSNPN, CDR2 SVGIG (reference sequence). J lost 10 bases, V lost 5 bases, and 10 bases had no gene match. The CDR3 sequence: CAWGPGTGNSPLHF. CDR3 coding DNA: TGTGCCTGGGGTCCCGGGACAGGAAACTCACCCCTCCACTTT.

This rearrangement joins TRBV30 to TRBJ1-3; TRBD1 is a possible D gene (5 bases). CDR1 GTSNPN and CDR2 SVGIG come from the germline V gene (reference sequence). The CDR3 loop spans 11 amino acids. V was shortened by 7 bases and J by 4 bases, with 8 bases between the two germline ends. The CDR3 DNA sequence: TGTGCCTCCAAGGGGGGAAACACCATATATTTT. Protein: CASKGGNTIYF.

The chain has TRBV18 and TRBJ2-5; 8 nucleotides line up with TRBD2. The CDR3 runs to 15 residues. Unmatched junction bases numbered 10, after V lost 5 bases and J lost 5 bases. The V gene's germline CDR1 is KGHSH and CDR2 LQKENI. CDR3 in DNA: TGTGCCAGCTCATCAGGGCCGGGACTAGGGGAGACCCAGTACTTC. This encodes CASSSGPGLGETQYF.

This sequence joins TRBV30 and TRBJ2-5; D is uncertain. The CDR3 runs to 12 residues. Trimming shortened V by 0 bases and J by 4 bases, and 6 bases separated the two germline ends. Germline-derived CDR1 and CDR2 are GTSNPN and SVGIG (reference sequence). CDR3 DNA sequence: TGTGCCTGGAGTGTACTCGTAGAGACCCAGTACTTC. This sequence encodes CAWSVLVETQYF.

The chain has TRBV5-4 and TRBJ1-4; perhaps TRBD1 as D (5 bases). Deletions cut 4 bases from V and 6 bases from J, with 16 bases between. Germline V gene sequence: CDR1 SGHNT, CDR2 YYREEE (reference sequence). The CDR3 sequence is 15 residues long. CDR3 DNA sequence: TGTGCCAGCAGCCTAGGAGGGGAGACAGATGAAAAACTGTTTTTT. Translation: CASSLGGETDEKLFF.

The chain combines TRBV28 with TRBJ1-1, with D maybe TRBD1 (5 bases). Trimming removed 8 bases from V and 2 bases from J, with 12 bases in between. The CDR3 is made up of 13 amino acids. The germline V gene encodes CDR1 MDHEN and CDR2 SYDVKM. In DNA, the CDR3 is TGTGCCAGCGGCGTCGGGGGAAACACTGAAGCTTTCTTT. Amino acid sequence: CASGVGGNTEAFF.

J is TRBJ2-1 and V is TRBV2; 12 bases align to TRBD2. The germline V gene has CDR1 SNHLY and CDR2 FYNNEI. The CDR3 extends over 15 amino acids. The J segment lost 8 bases and the V segment lost 7 bases, leaving 9 bases of the junction unmatched. CDR3 sequence reads: CASTVTSGGWDEQFF. The CDR3 coding sequence is TGTGCCAGCACTGTAACTAGCGGGGGGTGGGATGAGCAGTTCTTC. The full variable domain, in which reference TRBV2 and TRBJ2-1 provide the parts outside the CDR3, is EPEVTQTPSHQVTQMGQEVILRCVPISNHLYFYWYRQILGQKVEFLVSFYNNEISEKSEIFDDQFSVERPDGSNFTLKIRSTKLEDSAMYFCASTVTSGGWDEQFFGPGTRLTVL.

This chain links TRBV7-8 with TRBJ2-3, with 9 bases aligning to TRBD2. J lost 1 base, V lost 3 bases, and 5 bases had no gene match. Germline CDR1 is SGHVS and CDR2 is FQNEAQ. The CDR3 is made up of 16 amino acids. CDR3 DNA sequence: TGTGCCAGCAGCTTTACAGCGGGGGGACGCACAGATACGCAGTATTTT. It encodes CASSFTAGGRTDTQYF.

This chain joins TRBV7-6 and TRBJ1-1; possibly TRBD1 for D (5 bases). V lost 5 bases to trimming and J lost 7 bases, with 14 bases between them. The CDR3 runs 13 residues. Germline V CDR1 and CDR2: SGHVS, FNYEAQ. The CDR3 protein is CASSNSPDSEAFF. The DNA of the CDR3 is TGTGCCAGCAGCAACTCCCCTGACAGTGAAGCTTTCTTT.

The chain carries TRBV6-5 and TRBJ2-7; tentative D call: TRBD2 (7 bases). The CDR3 length is 13 residues. The ends were cut back, 2 bases at V and 5 bases at J, with 10 bases in the middle. Germline CDR1 is MNHEY and CDR2 is SVGAGI. The CDR3 coding sequence is TGTGCCAGCAGTTACCCGGGGGGCCACGAGCAGTACTTC. Translation: CASSYPGGHEQYF.

The V and J genes are TRBV6-1 and TRBJ2-5, with D maybe TRBD1 (6 bases). The J call may be faulty, since TRBJ2-7 better matches the DNA end. Germline values: CDR1 MNHNS, CDR2 SASEGT. The CDR3 extends over 13 amino acids. CDR3 nucleotides: TGTGCCAGCACCGGACAGCTCTCCTACGAGCAGTACTTC. Encoded protein: CASTGQLSYEQYF.

This rearrangement joins TRBV29-1 to TRBJ1-2, with D perhaps matching TRBD1 (5 bases). The length of the CDR3 is 13 residues. Germline lookup yields CDR1 SQVTM and CDR2 ANQGSEA. Between the trimmed V and J ends, which lost 3 bases and 3 bases, there was a span of 11 bases. CDR3 nucleotide sequence: TGCAGCGTTGACCCGGGGGATGACTATGGCTACACCTTC. This gives the protein CSVDPGDDYGYTF.

The chain couples TRBV28 to TRBJ1-5, with D tentatively TRBD1 (5 bases). The CDR3 is 18 amino acids. Germline V lookup: CDR1 MDHEN, CDR2 SYDVKM. Between the trimmed V and J ends, which lost 7 bases and 0 bases, there was a span of 22 bases. This chain's CDR3 is CASTPRVGWLYSNQPQHF. The DNA for the CDR3 is TGTGCCAGCACCCCCAGGGTTGGATGGTTGTATAGCAATCAGCCCCAGCATTTT.

This clone has more than one count but fewer than ten. The rearrangement joins TRBV30 to TRBJ1-1; no firm D call. V lost 0 bases to trimming and J lost 1 base, with 6 bases between them. This CDR3 has 13 amino acids. Germline lookup yields CDR1 GTSNPN and CDR2 SVGIG (reference sequence). The CDR3 here is CAWSVHANTEAFF. CDR3 in DNA: TGTGCCTGGAGTGTACACGCGAACACTGAAGCTTTCTTT.

V usage is TRBV28 and J usage is TRBJ2-7; 11 nucleotides agree with TRBD2. From germline, CDR1 is MDHEN and CDR2 SYDVKM. This CDR3 comprises 14 residues. The trim removed 7 bases at V and 1 base at J, leaving 3 bases unmatched. The CDR3 sequence is CASTLAGGSYEQYF. CDR3 coding DNA: TGTGCCAGCACCCTAGCGGGGGGTTCCTACGAGCAGTACTTC.

The rearrangement uses TRBV9 and TRBJ2-1, with TRBD1 matching over 7 bases. This CDR3 is 15 amino acids long. From germline, CDR1 is SGDLS and CDR2 YYNGEE. The V segment lost 3 bases and the J segment 8 bases; nucleotides outside the gene matches: 11. The CDR3 here is CASSAPGQRLHEQFF. DNA of the CDR3: TGTGCCAGCAGCGCCCCGGGACAGAGACTCCATGAGCAGTTCTTC.

The genes are TRBV7-9 and TRBJ1-2; 12 nucleotides agree with TRBD1. CDR3 length: 14 amino acids. CDR1 and CDR2 (germline): SEHNR, FQNEAQ (reference sequence). V was pared by 1 base and J by 8 bases, with 2 bases of the junction left unmatched. The CDR3 nucleotides are TGTGCCAGCAGCTTAGACGGGACAGGGGGCGGCTACACCTTC. Its translation is CASSLDGTGGGYTF.

The V and J genes are TRBV15 and TRBJ2-7; weak D call: TRBD2 (5 bases). Per germline, CDR1 LNHNV and CDR2 YYDKDF (reference sequence). The V end lost 8 bases, the J end lost 1 base, and 12 bases lay between the germline ends. CDR3 length: 13 residues. CDR3 in DNA: TGTGCCACCTCCGGGATGGGATCCTACGAGCAGTACTTC. It encodes CATSGMGSYEQYF.

The V gene is TRBV6-1, the J gene TRBJ2-5; a possible D gene is TRBD2 (5 bases). Per the germline V gene, CDR1 is MNHNS and CDR2 is SASEGT. V shed 8 bases and J shed 4 bases, with 17 bases lying between them. The CDR3 has 14 amino acids. The CDR3: CASRQASEGETQYF. The CDR3 nucleotides are TGTGCCAGCCGACAAGCGTCAGAGGGAGAGACCCAGTACTTC.

The table lists this clone with a few counts. The junction and the germline gene differ at one end; a read error may be behind it. The chain recombines TRBV7-2 with TRBJ1-2; maybe TRBD1 (6 bases). The V gene's germline CDR1 is SGHTA and CDR2 FQGNSA. This CDR3 region has 13 residues. The CDR3: CASSFGQTDGYNF. The DNA for the CDR3 is TGTGCCAGCAGCTTCGGACAGACGGATGGCTACAACTTC. Full variable domain (rest looked up from reference TRBV7-2 and TRBJ1-2): GAGVSQSPSNKVTEKGKDVELRCDPISGHTALYWYRQSLGQGLEFLIYFQGNSAPDKSGLPSDRFSAERTGGSVSTLTIQRTQQEDSAVYLCASSFGQTDGYNFGSGTRLTVV.

V gene TRBV30 combines with J gene TRBJ2-2, with D perhaps matching TRBD1 (6 bases). The V gene lost 4 bases and the J gene lost 5 bases, with 11 bases spanning the gap. The CDR3 consists of 13 residues. Germline V gives CDR1 GTSNPN, CDR2 SVGIG (reference sequence). This CDR3 reads CAWIYTGTGELFF. The CDR3 DNA follows: TGTGCCTGGATTTACACAGGGACCGGGGAGCTGTTTTTT.

The chain couples TRBV7-2 to TRBJ2-1; D not resolved. V gave up 2 bases and J gave up 3 bases, with 8 bases separating them. The CDR3 contains 14 residues. Germline CDR1 SGHTA, CDR2 FQGNSA. The CDR3 DNA follows: TGTGCCAGCAGCTTAAACTCGGGCTACAATGAGCAGTTCTTC. Protein: CASSLNSGYNEQFF.

V is TRBV28 and J is TRBJ2-7; D gene ambiguous. V was trimmed by 5 bases and J by 0 bases, leaving 11 bases between them. This CDR3 has 14 amino acids. CDR1 MDHEN and CDR2 SYDVKM come from the germline V gene. For the CDR3, the DNA is TGTGCCAGCAGTCCCCGAGTGAGCTCCTACGAGCAGTACTTC. This translates into CASSPRVSSYEQYF.